This entry is about one T cell receptor (beta chain). Its antigen remains unknown. The libraries of TRB cDNA were prepared using 5' RACE with UMI labels. TCRdb reprocessed the 5' RACE reads and stores each CDR3 protein as one record, lacking DNA. In all, the sample yields approximately 83,000 distinct CDR3 sequences. The CDR3 is 16 amino acids. Per germline, CDR1 MDHEN and CDR2 SYDVKM. The data are from a study of CXCR3-negative and CXCR3-positive naive CD8 T cells. Study outcomes and limitations: Researchers report CXCR3 expression partially decreased after cryopreservation, with fresh PBMCs used in most assays. In both naive subsets diversity was comparably high, whereas memory CD8+ cells showed much lower diversity. Naive cells used TRBV-TRBJ genes in much the same way whether CXCR3-negative or CXCR3-positive; memory cells did not.

The sample comprised naive CXCR3- CD8+ T cells from blood. Indicated subset: CD45RO-CCR7+CD27+CD95- naive CD8+ T cells lacking CXCR3 (TNR3-). The receptor's source is a human donor in good health. Some clones in this sample may be carry-over from other donors' samples. J is TRBJ2-1 and V is TRBV28; TCRdb names TRBD1, which stays unverified in the absence of DNA. CDR3 region: CASSFHGVRAYNEQFF.